This T cell receptor (beta chain) comes out of a study of CD4 T cells in relation to SARS-CoV-2 and coronaviruses. The assay was immunoSEQ multiplex PCR, and TCRdb's table has in-frame clones only and misses some. The sample lists roughly 60,000 clones, approximately 94% occurring once. CD4+ T cells from unexposed donors were obtained before the COVID-19 pandemic (2011-2018). CDR1 and CDR2 (germline): LNHDA, SQIVND (reference sequence). V lost 5 bases to trimming and J lost 3 bases; unmatched junction nucleotides: 5. This CDR3 spans 16 amino acids. Sequenced input: naive CD4+ T cells from PBMCs. The subset here: naive CD4+ T cells isolated by negative enrichment. The source of this sequence is a human donor in good health. The genes are TRBV19 and TRBJ2-3; 13 bases line up with TRBD2. This CDR3 is CASSVRTSGRTDTQYF. DNA of the CDR3: TGTGCCAGTAGTGTGAGGACTAGCGGGAGAACAGATACGCAGTATTTT.